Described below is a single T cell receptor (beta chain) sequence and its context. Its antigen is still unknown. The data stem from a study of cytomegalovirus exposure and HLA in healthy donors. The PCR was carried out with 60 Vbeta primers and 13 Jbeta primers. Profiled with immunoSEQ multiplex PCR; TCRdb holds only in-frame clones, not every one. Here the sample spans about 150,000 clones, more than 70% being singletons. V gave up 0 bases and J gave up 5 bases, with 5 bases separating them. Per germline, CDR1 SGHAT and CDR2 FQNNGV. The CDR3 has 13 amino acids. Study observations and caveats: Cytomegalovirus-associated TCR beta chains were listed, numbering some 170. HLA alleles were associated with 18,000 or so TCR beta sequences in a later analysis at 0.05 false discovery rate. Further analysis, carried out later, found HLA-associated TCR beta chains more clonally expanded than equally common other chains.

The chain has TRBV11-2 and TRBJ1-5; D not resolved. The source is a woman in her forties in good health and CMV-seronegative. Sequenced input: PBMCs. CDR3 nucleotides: TGTGCCAGCAGCTTAGAGTCGGATCAGCCCCAGCATTTT. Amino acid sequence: CASSLESDQPQHF.